Sequencing of this TCR beta chain was carried out in a study of shared T cell receptors in the human thymus. The V gene's germline CDR1 is SGDLS and CDR2 YYNGEE. The CDR3 sequence is 17 residues long. J lost 0 bases, V lost 3 bases, and 3 bases had no gene match. The repertoire was sequenced with immunoSEQ multiplex PCR; TCRdb's copy has only in-frame clones and lacks some. The sample shows roughly 410,000 clones, around 93% of them seen only once. The chain carries TRBV9 and TRBJ2-1; TRBD2 aligns across 13 bases. The sequenced sample consisted of thymocytes. This TCR came from a human donor. In DNA form, the CDR3 reads TGTGCCAGCAGCGCCAGACTAGCGGGAGGCTCCTACAATGAGCAGTTCTTC. Translated: CASSARLAGGSYNEQFF.